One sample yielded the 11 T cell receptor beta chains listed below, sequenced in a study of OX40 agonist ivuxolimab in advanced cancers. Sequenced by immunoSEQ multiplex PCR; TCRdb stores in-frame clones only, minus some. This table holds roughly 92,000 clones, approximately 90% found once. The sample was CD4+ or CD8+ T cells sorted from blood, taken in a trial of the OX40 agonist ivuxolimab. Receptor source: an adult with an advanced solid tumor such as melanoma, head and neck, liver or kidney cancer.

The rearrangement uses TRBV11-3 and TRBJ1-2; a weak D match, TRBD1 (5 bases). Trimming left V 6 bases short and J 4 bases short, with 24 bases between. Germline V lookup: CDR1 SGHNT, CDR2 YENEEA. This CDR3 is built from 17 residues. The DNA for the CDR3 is TGTGCCAGCAGTCCTAGACCTCCGGGACCGGTCTGCTATGGCTACACCTTC. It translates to CASSPRPPGPVCYGYTF.

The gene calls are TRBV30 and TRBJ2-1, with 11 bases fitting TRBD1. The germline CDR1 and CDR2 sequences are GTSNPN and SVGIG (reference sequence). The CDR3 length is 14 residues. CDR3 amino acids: CATEDGQGANEQFF. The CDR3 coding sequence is TGTGCTACGGAAGACGGACAGGGGGCAAATGAGCAGTTCTTC.

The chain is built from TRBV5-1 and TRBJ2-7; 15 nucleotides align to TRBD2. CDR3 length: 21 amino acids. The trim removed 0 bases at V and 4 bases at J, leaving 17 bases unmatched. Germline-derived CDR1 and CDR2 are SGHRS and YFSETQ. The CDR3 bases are TGCGCCAGCAGCTTGGAGCCTCAGGGGTTGGGGACTAGCGGGAGGAGTTACGAGCAGTACTTC. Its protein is CASSLEPQGLGTSGRSYEQYF.

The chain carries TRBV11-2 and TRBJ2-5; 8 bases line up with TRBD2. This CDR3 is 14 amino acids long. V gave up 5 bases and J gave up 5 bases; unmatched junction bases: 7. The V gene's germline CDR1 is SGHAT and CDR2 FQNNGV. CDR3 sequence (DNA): TGTGCCAGCAGCCGTAGCGGGATCAGCGAGACCCAGTACTTC. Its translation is CASSRSGISETQYF.

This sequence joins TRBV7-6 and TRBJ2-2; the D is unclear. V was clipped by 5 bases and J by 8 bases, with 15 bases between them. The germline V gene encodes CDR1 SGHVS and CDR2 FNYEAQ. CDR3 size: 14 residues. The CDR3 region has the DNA TGTGCCAGCAGCCCGCGGTCTAGTCGGGGGGAGCTGTTTTTT. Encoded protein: CASSPRSSRGELFF.

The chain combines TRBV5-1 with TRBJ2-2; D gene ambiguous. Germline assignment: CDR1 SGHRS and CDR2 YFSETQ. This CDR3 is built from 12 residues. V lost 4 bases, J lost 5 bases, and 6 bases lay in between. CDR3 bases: TGCGCCAGCAGCAAAATAACCGGGGAGCTGTTTTTT. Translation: CASSKITGELFF. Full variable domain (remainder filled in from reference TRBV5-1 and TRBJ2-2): KAGVTQTPRYLIKTRGQQVTLSCSPISGHRSVSWYQQTPGQGLQFLFEYFSETQRNKGNFPGRFSGRQFSNSRSEMNVSTLELGDSALYLCASSKITGELFFGEGSRLTVL.

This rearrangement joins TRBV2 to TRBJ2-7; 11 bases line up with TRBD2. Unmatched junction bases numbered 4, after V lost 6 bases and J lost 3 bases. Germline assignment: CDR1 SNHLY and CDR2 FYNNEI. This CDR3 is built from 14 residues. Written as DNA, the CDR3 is TGTGCCAGCAGACCGGGACTAGCGGACTACGAGCAGTACTTC. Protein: CASRPGLADYEQYF. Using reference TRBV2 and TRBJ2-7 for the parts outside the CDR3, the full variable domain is EPEVTQTPSHQVTQMGQEVILRCVPISNHLYFYWYRQILGQKVEFLVSFYNNEISEKSEIFDDQFSVERPDGSNFTLKIRSTKLEDSAMYFCASRPGLADYEQYFGPGTRLTVT.

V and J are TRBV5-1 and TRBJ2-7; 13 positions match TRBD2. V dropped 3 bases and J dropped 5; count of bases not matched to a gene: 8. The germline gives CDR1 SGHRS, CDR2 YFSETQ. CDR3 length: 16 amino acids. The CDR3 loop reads CASSYRTSGSPHEQYF. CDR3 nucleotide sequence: TGCGCCAGCAGCTACCGGACTAGCGGGAGTCCCCACGAGCAGTACTTC.

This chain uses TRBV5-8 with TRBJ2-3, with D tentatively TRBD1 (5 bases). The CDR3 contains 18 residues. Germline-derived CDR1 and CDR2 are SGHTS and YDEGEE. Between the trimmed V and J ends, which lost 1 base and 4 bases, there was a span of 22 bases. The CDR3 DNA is TGTGCCAGCAGCTTGTTAATCTCTTTTTGGGGCGAGGCAGATACGCAGTATTTT. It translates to CASSLLISFWGEADTQYF.

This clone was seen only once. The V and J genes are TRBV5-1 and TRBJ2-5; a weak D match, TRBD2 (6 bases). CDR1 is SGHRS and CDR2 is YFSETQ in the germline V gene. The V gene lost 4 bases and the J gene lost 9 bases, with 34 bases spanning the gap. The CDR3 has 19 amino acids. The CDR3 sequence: CASSPRPRAGRWTPRAQYF. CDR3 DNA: TGCGCCAGCAGCCCGAGGCCAAGGGCGGGACGGTGGACCCCCAGGGCCCAGTACTTC.

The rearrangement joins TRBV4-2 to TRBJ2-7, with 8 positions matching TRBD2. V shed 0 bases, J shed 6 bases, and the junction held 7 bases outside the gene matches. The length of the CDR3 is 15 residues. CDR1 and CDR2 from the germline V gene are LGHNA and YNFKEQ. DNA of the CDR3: TGTGCCAGCAGCCAAGATCCCGGGGGGGCGGGCGAGCAGTACTTC. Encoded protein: CASSQDPGGAGEQYF.